These T cell receptor beta chains were read from a single sample in a study of T cell changes during pregnancy in multiple sclerosis. The data were produced by immunoSEQ multiplex PCR, yet TCRdb's version contains in-frame clones alone and is incomplete. The profile shows about 68,000 clones, less than 95% of them singletons. Sequencing was performed on peripheral blood, taken in the second trimester of pregnancy. Receptor source: a female donor with multiple sclerosis, enrolled in a pregnancy study. The CDR3 runs from the conserved cysteine through the conserved F or W. D genes are given only for firm matches. Expanded clones are given a class, and other clones once, few, many or no size at all.

>TRBJ1-2|few|TRBV5-6|NA
TGTGCCAGCGCAGGGAATAACTATGGCTACACCTTC
CASAGNNYGYTF
>TRBJ2-5|NA|TRBV19|TRBD1
TGTGCCAGTAGTGACACAGGGGCACGAGAGACCCAGTACTTC
CASSDTGARETQYF
>TRBJ2-7|NA|TRBV5-4|NA
TGTGCCAGCAGCTCGCCGGGACTCCCCTACGAGCAGTACTTC
CASSSPGLPYEQYF
>TRBJ1-1|once|TRBV5-6|TRBD1
TGTGCCAGCAGCCCAGAAACAGGGGTGGATGGCACTGAAGCTTTCTTT
CASSPETGVDGTEAFF
>TRBJ1-2|NA|TRBV19|TRBD1
TGTGCCAGTAGTGAGTCTGGGACAGAAAAACGCTATGGCTACACCTTC
CASSESGTEKRYGYTF
>TRBJ1-2|NA|TRBV7-2|NA
TGTGCCAGCAGCTTTAGCGACAAAAACTATGGCTACACCTTC
CASSFSDKNYGYTF
>TRBJ2-7|NA|TRBV4-1|NA
TGCGCCAGCAGCCAAGATTGGCCGGCGGGCTACGAGCAGTACTTC
CASSQDWPAGYEQYF
>TRBJ2-2|NA|TRBV25-1|TRBD1
TGTGCCAGCAGTGAATATAATTTGACAGGGGGCACCGGGGAGCTGTTTTTT
CASSEYNLTGGTGELFF
>TRBJ2-1|NA|TRBV5-1|TRBD2
TGCGCCAGCAGCCCCGGGGGGGCGTCCAATGAGCAGTTCTTC
CASSPGGASNEQFF
>TRBJ2-5|NA|TRBV10-3|TRBD1
TGTGCCATCAATGGGGCAGGGGGCCGGGAGACCCAGTACTTC
CAINGAGGRETQYF
>TRBJ1-1|NA|TRBV7-2|TRBD1
TGTGCCAGCAGCCCATGGCCTGTAGAACAGGGGGCCAAGAACACTGAAGCTTTCTTT
CASSPWPVEQGAKNTEAFF
>TRBJ2-7|NA|TRBV9|NA
TGTGCCAGCAGCGTCCTAGGGGGACACAACGAGCAGTACTTC
CASSVLGGHNEQYF
>TRBJ1-6|NA|TRBV15|NA
TGTGCCACCACCCCAACCTCGGGGGGCAATTCACCCCTCCACTTT
CATTPTSGGNSPLHF
>TRBJ1-1|NA|TRBV11-3|TRBD1
TGTGCCAGCAGCTCAAATGCCGGGACAGGAGCTTTCTTT
CASSSNAGTGAFF
>TRBJ2-1|NA|TRBV10-3|TRBD1
TGTGCCATCAGCCAAACCGGGACAGGGGGCTACAATGAGCAGTTCTTC
CAISQTGTGGYNEQFF
>TRBJ2-5|NA|TRBV19|NA
TGTGCCAGTAGTATACTGTCGGGGGAGACCCAGTACTTC
CASSILSGETQYF
>TRBJ2-7|once|TRBV9|TRBD1
TGTGCCAGCAGCGAACCCGGGACAGGGGGTTACGAGCAGTACTTC
CASSEPGTGGYEQYF
>TRBJ2-4|once|TRBV21-1|NA
TGTGCCAGCAGCGGGGCTCAGGTAGCCAAAAACATTCAGTACTTC
CASSGAQVAKNIQYF
>TRBJ2-5|NA|TRBV6-1|NA
TGTGCCAGCAGTGAGGAGACCCCACTGTACTTC
CASSEETPLYF
>TRBJ2-2|NA|TRBV2|NA
TGTGCCAGCAGTGACATATGGAGCACCGGGGAGCTGTTTTTT
CASSDIWSTGELFF
>TRBJ1-2|NA|TRBV27|NA
TGTGCCAGCAGTCCGGAGGGCCTTGGCTACACCTTC
CASSPEGLGYTF
>TRBJ1-2|NA|TRBV18|NA
TGTGCCAGCTCACCAGCGGGAGACGTTTGGGGCTACACCTTC
CASSPAGDVWGYTF
>TRBJ2-7|NA|TRBV7-2|NA
TGTGCCAGCAGCTCGGTCCACGAGCAGTACTTC
CASSSVHEQYF
>TRBJ2-2|once|TRBV9|TRBD1
TGTGCCAGCAGCTCTCGGACAGGGGCGAACACCGGGGAGCTGTTTTTT
CASSSRTGANTGELFF
>TRBJ1-4|NA|TRBV20-1|NA
TGCAGTGCCTACTGGGGGCTTTTT
CSAYWGLF
>TRBJ1-5|NA|TRBV19|NA
TGTGCCAGTAGTACGTTGTTTTCGGGGGGCAATCAGCCCCAGCATTTT
CASSTLFSGGNQPQHF
>TRBJ2-5|NA|TRBV2|TRBD2
TGTGCCAGCAGGGAGCGGGGGGGCTGGGAGACCCAGTACTTC
CASRERGGWETQYF
>TRBJ2-1|NA|TRBV5-1|NA
TGCGCCAGCAGGAAAGGGGAATTGTACAATGAGCAGTTCTTC
CASRKGELYNEQFF
>TRBJ1-5|NA|TRBV6-5|TRBD1
TGTGCCAGCAGTTACCTGGGACAGTCCAATCAGCCCCAGCATTTT
CASSYLGQSNQPQHF
>TRBJ2-3|once|TRBV6-4|TRBD2
TGTGCCAGCAGTAGCGGGGGGGGACAGGATACGCAGTATTTT
CASSSGGGQDTQYF
>TRBJ1-1|NA|TRBV29-1|NA
TGCAGCTATCGCCGGGGGGCGAACACTGAAGCTTTCTTT
CSYRRGANTEAFF
>TRBJ1-2|NA|TRBV4-3|NA
TGCGCCAGCAGCCGGGATGGGTTCGGGGAGCGGGGCTACACCTTC
CASSRDGFGERGYTF
>TRBJ2-2|NA|TRBV6-1|NA
TGTGCCAGCAGTGACCTCGGGGAGCTGTTTTTT
CASSDLGELFF
>TRBJ2-3|once|TRBV9|TRBD2
TGTGCCAGCAGCGTAACGGCGGGGGTTATTGGAGATACGCAGTATTTT
CASSVTAGVIGDTQYF
>TRBJ1-2|NA|TRBV30|TRBD1
TGTGCCTGGAGTGCCGGGACAGGGTATGGCTACACCTTC
CAWSAGTGYGYTF
>TRBJ1-4|NA|TRBV6-5|NA
TGTGCCAGCAGCCCGAGCGCAACTAATGAAAAACTGTTTTTT
CASSPSATNEKLFF
>TRBJ1-2|NA|TRBV6-6|NA
TGTGCCAGCAGTTACTCGACCACGGGGGATGGCTACACCTTC
CASSYSTTGDGYTF
>TRBJ2-1|NA|TRBV7-2|NA
TGTGCCAGCAGCTTTAGAGCGATCACCTACAATGAGCAGTTCTTC
CASSFRAITYNEQFF
>TRBJ1-1|NA|TRBV19|TRBD1
TGTGCCAGTAGAGGGGACAGGGGGTTGTCCGTAAACACTGAAGCTTTCTTT
CASRGDRGLSVNTEAFF
>TRBJ2-2|NA|TRBV4-3|NA
TGCGCCAGCAGCCAAAATCTTTTCACCGGGGAGCTGTTTTTT
CASSQNLFTGELFF
>TRBJ2-7|NA|TRBV27|TRBD2
TGTGCCAGCAGGCGGACTAGCGGGGGCTACGAGCAGTACTTC
CASRRTSGGYEQYF
>TRBJ2-1|NA|TRBV9|NA
TGTGCCAGCAGCGTAGAACTAGGCATGGGTGAGCAGTTCTTC
CASSVELGMGEQFF
>TRBJ1-2|NA|TRBV9|NA
TGTGCCAGCAGCGTAGTATCAGGGAACTATGGCTACACCTTC
CASSVVSGNYGYTF
>TRBJ2-4|NA|TRBV2|NA
TGTGCCAGCAAGGGGCAGATAGCCAAAAACATTCAGTACTTC
CASKGQIAKNIQYF
>TRBJ2-7|NA|TRBV11-2|NA
TGTGCCAGCAGCTCCCTGCGCTATGACAGGTTCGGGCAGTACTTC
CASSSLRYDRFGQYF
>TRBJ1-1|NA|TRBV18|TRBD1
TGTGCCAGCTCATTACAGGGGGCAGAGTACACTGAAGCTTTCTTT
CASSLQGAEYTEAFF
>TRBJ2-7|NA|TRBV9|NA
TGTGCCAGCAACCAAGGCGGGCATCCTCAGTACTTC
CASNQGGHPQYF
>TRBJ2-7|NA|TRBV7-2|TRBD1
TGTGCCAGCAGCTCCCGACAGGGCCCCTACGAGCAGTACTTC
CASSSRQGPYEQYF
>TRBJ2-7|NA|TRBV6-1|NA
TGTGCCAGCAGTGAAGAGGGGCCAGGAACCCCCTACGAGCAGTACTTC
CASSEEGPGTPYEQYF